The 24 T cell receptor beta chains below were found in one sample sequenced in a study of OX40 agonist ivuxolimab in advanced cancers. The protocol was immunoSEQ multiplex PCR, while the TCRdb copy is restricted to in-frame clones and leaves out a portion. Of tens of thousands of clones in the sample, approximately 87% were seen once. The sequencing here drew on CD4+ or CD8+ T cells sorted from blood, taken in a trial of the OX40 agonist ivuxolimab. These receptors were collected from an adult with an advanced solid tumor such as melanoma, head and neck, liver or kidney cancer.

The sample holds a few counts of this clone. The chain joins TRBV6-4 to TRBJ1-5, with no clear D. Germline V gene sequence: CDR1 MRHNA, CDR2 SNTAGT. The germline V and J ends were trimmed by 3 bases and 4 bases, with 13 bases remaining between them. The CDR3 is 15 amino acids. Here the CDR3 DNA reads TGTGCCAGCAGTGAAGCTGAGAACTATAATCAGCCCCAGCATTTT. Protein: CASSEAENYNQPQHF.

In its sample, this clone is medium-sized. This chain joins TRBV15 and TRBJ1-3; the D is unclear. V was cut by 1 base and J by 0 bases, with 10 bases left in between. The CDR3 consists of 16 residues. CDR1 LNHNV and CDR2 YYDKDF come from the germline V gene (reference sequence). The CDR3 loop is CATSRGSFTSGNTIYF. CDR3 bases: TGTGCCACCAGCAGAGGTAGCTTCACCTCTGGAAACACCATATATTTT.

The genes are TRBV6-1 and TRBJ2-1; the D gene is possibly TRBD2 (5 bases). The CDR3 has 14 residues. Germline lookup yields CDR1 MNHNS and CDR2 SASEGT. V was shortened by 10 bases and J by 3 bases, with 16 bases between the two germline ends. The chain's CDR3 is CATSRSGDYNEQFF. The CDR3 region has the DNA TGTGCCACCTCGCGCAGCGGCGACTACAATGAGCAGTTCTTC.

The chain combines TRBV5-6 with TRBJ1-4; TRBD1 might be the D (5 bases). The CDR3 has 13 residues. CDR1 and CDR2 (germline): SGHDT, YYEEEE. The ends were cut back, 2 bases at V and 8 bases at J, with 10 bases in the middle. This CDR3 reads CASSFGTHEKLFF. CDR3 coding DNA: TGTGCCAGCAGCTTCGGGACGCACGAAAAACTGTTTTTT. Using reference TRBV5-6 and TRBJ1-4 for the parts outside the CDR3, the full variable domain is DAGVTQSPTHLIKTRGQQVTLRCSPKSGHDTVSWYQQALGQGPQFIFQYYEEEERQRGNFPDRFSGHQFPNYSSELNVNALLLGDSALYLCASSFGTHEKLFFGSGTQLSVL.

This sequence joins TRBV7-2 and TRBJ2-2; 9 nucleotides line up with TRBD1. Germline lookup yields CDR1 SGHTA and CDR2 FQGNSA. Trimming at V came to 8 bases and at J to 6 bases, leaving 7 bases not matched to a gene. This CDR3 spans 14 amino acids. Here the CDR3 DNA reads TGTGCCAGCGGTAGACAGGGGGGGGCCGGGGAGCTGTTTTTT. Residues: CASGRQGGAGELFF.

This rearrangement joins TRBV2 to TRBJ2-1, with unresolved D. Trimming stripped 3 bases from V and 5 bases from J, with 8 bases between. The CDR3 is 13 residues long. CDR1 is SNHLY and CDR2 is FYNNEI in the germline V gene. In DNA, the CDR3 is TGTGCCAGCAGTGATCCGGGTCACAATGAGCAGTTCTTC. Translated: CASSDPGHNEQFF.

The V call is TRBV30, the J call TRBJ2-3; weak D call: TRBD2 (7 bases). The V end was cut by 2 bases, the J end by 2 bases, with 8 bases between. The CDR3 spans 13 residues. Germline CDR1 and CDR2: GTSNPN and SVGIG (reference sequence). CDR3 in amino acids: CAWSRGATDTQYF. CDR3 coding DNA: TGTGCCTGGAGTCGGGGGGCCACAGATACGCAGTATTTT. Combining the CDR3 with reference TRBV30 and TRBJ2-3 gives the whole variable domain SQTIHQWPATLVQPVGSPLSLECTVEGTSNPNLYWYRQAAGRGLQLLFYSVGIGQISSEVPQNLSASRPQDRQFILSSKKLLLSDSGFYLCAWSRGATDTQYFGPGTRLTVL.

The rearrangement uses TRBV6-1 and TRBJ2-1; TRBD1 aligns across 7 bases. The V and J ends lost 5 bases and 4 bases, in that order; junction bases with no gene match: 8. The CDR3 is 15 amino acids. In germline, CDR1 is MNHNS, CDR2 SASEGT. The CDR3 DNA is TGTGCCAGCAGTCCACACAGGGGTCAGTACAATGAGCAGTTCTTC. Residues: CASSPHRGQYNEQFF.

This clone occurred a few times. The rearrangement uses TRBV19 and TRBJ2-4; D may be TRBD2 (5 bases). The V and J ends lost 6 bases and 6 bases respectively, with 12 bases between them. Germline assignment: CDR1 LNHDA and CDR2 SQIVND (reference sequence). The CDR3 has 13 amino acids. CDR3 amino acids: CASSPVEGNIQYF. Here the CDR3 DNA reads TGTGCCAGTAGCCCGGTCGAGGGAAACATTCAGTACTTC.

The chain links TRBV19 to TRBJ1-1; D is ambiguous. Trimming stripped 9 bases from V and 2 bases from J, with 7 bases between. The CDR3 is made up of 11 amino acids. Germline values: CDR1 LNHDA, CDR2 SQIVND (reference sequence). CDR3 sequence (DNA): TGTGCCAGCCGCCTAAACACTGAAGCTTTCTTT. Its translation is CASRLNTEAFF.

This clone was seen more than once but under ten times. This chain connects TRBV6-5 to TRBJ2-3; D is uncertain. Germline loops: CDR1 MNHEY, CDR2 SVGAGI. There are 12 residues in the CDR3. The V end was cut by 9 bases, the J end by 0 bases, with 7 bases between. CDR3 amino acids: CASSSSTDTQYF. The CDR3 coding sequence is TGTGCCAGTTCCTCGAGCACAGATACGCAGTATTTT.

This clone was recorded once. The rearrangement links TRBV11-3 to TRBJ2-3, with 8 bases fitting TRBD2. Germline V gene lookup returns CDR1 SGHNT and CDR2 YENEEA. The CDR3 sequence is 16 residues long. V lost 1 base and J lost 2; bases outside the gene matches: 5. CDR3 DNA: TGTGCCAGCAGCTTAGTTACTAGCGGTGACACAGATACGCAGTATTTT. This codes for CASSLVTSGDTDTQYF.

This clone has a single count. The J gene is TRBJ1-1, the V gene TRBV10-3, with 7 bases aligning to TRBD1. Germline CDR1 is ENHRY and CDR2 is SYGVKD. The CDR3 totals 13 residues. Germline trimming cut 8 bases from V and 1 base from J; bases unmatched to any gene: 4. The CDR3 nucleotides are TGTGCCATCTTGGACAGGCCGAACACTGAAGCTTTCTTT. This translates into CAILDRPNTEAFF.

The CDR3 region is CASSRSGGAGSGEQFF. The CDR3 DNA follows: TGTGCCAGCAGCCGCTCTGGGGGAGCGGGAAGTGGTGAGCAGTTCTTC. V usage is TRBV7-6 and J usage is TRBJ2-1, with 7 bases identical to TRBD2. The germline V gene has CDR1 SGHVS and CDR2 FNYEAQ. V lost 5 bases, J lost 9 bases, and 16 bases stayed unmatched. The CDR3 covers 16 residues.

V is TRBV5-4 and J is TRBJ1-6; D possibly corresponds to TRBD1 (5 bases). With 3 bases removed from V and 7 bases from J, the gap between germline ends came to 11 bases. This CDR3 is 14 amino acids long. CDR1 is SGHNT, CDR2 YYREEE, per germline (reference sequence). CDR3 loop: CASSSRGTNSPLHF. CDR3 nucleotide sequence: TGTGCCAGCAGCTCCCGGGGCACCAATTCACCCCTCCACTTT.

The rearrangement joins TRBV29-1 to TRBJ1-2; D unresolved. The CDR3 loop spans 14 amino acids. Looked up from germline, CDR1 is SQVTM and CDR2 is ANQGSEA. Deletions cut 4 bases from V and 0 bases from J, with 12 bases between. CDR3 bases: TGCAGCGTTGTTAGCCCAGCACCTAACTATGGCTACACCTTC. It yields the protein CSVVSPAPNYGYTF.

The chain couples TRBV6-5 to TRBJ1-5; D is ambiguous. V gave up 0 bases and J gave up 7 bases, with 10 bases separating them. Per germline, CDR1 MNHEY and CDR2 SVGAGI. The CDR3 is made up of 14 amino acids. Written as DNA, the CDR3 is TGTGCCAGCAGTTACTCATCAGCTCGACAGCCCCAGCATTTT. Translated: CASSYSSARQPQHF.

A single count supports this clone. Here the CDR3 reads CASSFGPGPVNTEAFF. As DNA, the CDR3 is TGTGCCAGCAGTTTCGGCCCGGGACCCGTGAACACTGAAGCTTTCTTT. This chain uses TRBV28 with TRBJ1-1; the D gene is possibly TRBD1 (5 bases). Between the trimmed V and J ends, which lost 3 bases and 0 bases, there was a span of 14 bases. The CDR3 sequence is 16 residues long. From germline, CDR1 is MDHEN and CDR2 SYDVKM.

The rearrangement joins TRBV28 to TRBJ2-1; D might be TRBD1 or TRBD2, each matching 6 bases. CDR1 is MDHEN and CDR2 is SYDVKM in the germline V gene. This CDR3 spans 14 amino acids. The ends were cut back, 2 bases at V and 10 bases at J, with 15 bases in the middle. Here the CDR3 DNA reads TGTGCCAGCAGTTTAACGGGGGCCCACACGGAGCAGTTCTTC. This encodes CASSLTGAHTEQFF. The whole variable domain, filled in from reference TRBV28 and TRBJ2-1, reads DVKVTQSSRYLVKRTGEKVFLECVQDMDHENMFWYRQDPGLGLRLIYFSYDVKMKEKGDIPEGYSVSREKKERFSLILESASTNQTSMYLCASSLTGAHTEQFFGPGTRLTVL.

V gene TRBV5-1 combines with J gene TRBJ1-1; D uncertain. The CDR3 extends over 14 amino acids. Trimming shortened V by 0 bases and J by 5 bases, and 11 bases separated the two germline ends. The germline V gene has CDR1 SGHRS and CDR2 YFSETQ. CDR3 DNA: TGCGCCAGCAGCTTGGAATTTGGGGAAACTGAAGCTTTCTTT. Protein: CASSLEFGETEAFF.

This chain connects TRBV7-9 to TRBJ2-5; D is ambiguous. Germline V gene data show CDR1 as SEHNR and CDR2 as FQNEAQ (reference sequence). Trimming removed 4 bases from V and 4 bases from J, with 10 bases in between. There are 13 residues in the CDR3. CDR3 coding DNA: TGTGCCAGCAGCTACGGACGTGGAGAGACCCAGTACTTC. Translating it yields CASSYGRGETQYF.

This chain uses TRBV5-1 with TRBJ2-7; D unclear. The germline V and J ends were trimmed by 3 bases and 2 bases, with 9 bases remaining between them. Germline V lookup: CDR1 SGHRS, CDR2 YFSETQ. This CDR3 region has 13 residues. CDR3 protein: CASSSTTTYEQYF. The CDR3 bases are TGCGCCAGCAGCTCGACAACCACCTACGAGCAGTACTTC.

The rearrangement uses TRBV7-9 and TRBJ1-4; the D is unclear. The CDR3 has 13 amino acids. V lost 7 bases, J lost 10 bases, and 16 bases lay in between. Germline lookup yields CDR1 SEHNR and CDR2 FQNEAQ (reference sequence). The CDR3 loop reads CASNLDVIGKLFF. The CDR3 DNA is TGTGCCAGCAATTTGGACGTTATTGGAAAACTGTTTTTT.

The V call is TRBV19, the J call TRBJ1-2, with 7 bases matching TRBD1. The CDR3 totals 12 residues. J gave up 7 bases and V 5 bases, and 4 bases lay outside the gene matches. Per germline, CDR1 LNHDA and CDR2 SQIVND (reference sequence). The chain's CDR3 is CASSATGAGYTF. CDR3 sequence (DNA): TGTGCCAGTAGTGCAACAGGGGCTGGCTACACCTTC.